One and the same sample provided the 9 T cell receptor beta chains below, sequenced in a study of T cell repertoires in cytomegalovirus infection (dated by TCRdb to about 2019). TCRdb records Illumina HiSeq 1500 as the sequencer. The public reads were reprocessed in TCRdb via fastp at Q25 and MiXCR, keeping in-frame beta chains. For every CDR3 protein sequence, its rows merge into one entry that carries the most common genes and DNA. For this sample the table gives tens of thousands of distinct CDR3 sequences, of which roughly a quarter were detected only once. In total, the top ten clones hold 50% of the sample. In the paper's terms, the treatment or condition label means: in vitro stimulation with specific CMV peptide epitopes to enrich CMV-specific T cells. These receptors lack a known antigen. Sequenced here: CD8+ T cells from cultured PBMCs, sampled from culture after CMV antigen stimulation. These receptors all come from a human donor in good health (CMV status not recorded). Some clones in this sample may be carry-over from other donors' samples.

This chain uses TRBV12-3 or TRBV12-4 with TRBJ2-1, with TRBD1 matching 12 bases. The CDR3 is 14 residues long. Trimming cost V 6 bases and J 8 bases; bases outside gene matches: 5. The CDR3 loop reads CASRRGQGAHEQFF. The DNA of the CDR3 is TGTGCCAGCAGAAGGGGACAGGGGGCCCATGAGCAGTTCTTC.

In its sample, this clonotype was seen a few times. The V and J genes are TRBV7-9 and TRBJ2-7; tentatively, D is TRBD2 (5 bases). The germline V and J ends were trimmed by 5 bases and 4 bases, with 21 bases remaining between them. The CDR3 sequence is 16 residues long. Germline-derived CDR1 and CDR2 are SEHNR and FQNEAQ (reference sequence). CDR3 sequence (DNA): TGTGCCAGCAGCCCACCACAAGAGGGCCCGGGGTACGAGCAGTACTTC. Residues: CASSPPQEGPGYEQYF.

This chain links TRBV5-1 with TRBJ1-2; D gene unclear. V lost 3 bases and J 0 bases, leaving 9 bases between the germline ends. This CDR3 has 14 amino acids. Germline-derived CDR1 and CDR2 are SGHRS and YFSETQ. The CDR3: CASSSRGANYGYTF. CDR3 DNA sequence: TGCGCCAGCAGCTCTCGGGGAGCTAACTATGGCTACACCTTC. The whole variable domain, filled in from reference TRBV5-1 and TRBJ1-2, reads KAGVTQTPRYLIKTRGQQVTLSCSPISGHRSVSWYQQTPGQGLQFLFEYFSETQRNKGNFPGRFSGRQFSNSRSEMNVSTLELGDSALYLCASSSRGANYGYTFGSGTRLTVV.

This clonotype was detected only a few times. For the CDR3, the DNA is TGTGCCAGCAGTGGGACGGCCTTAGAAGCTTTCTTT. Amino acid sequence: CASSGTALEAFF. V gene TRBV12-3 or TRBV12-4 combines with J gene TRBJ1-1; the D gene is possibly TRBD1 (5 bases). Trimming pared 5 bases from V and 8 bases from J, leaving 12 bases between. The CDR3 spans 12 residues.

This clonotype was detected only a few times. The chain combines TRBV4-2 with TRBJ1-1; D is unclear. This CDR3 is built from 12 residues. Per the germline V gene, CDR1 is LGHNA and CDR2 is YNFKEQ. The V end lost 3 bases, the J end lost 1 base, and 3 bases lay between the germline ends. The CDR3: CASSQGNTEAFF. The DNA of the CDR3 is TGTGCCAGCAGCCAGGGGAACACTGAAGCTTTCTTT.

In its sample, this clonotype was seen once. DNA for the CDR3: TGTGCCAGCGGGGCGGGAAATCACGAGCAGTACTTC. It specifies CASGAGNHEQYF. The gene calls are TRBV9 and TRBJ2-7; TRBD2 might be the D (6 bases). This CDR3 is 12 amino acids long. Trimming took off 7 bases at V and 5 bases at J, with 13 bases between the two ends. Germline CDR1 SGDLS, CDR2 YYNGEE.

This chain links TRBV7-2 with TRBJ2-5; possibly TRBD1 or TRBD2 for D (5 bases each). CDR1 is SGHTA and CDR2 is FQGNSA in the germline V gene. The CDR3 length is 14 residues. Trimming took off 1 base at V and 4 bases at J, with 10 bases between the two ends. The CDR3 nucleotides read TGTGCCAGCAGCTTAGATGGGACGGGAGAGACCCAGTACTTC. Translating it yields CASSLDGTGETQYF. The whole variable domain, remainder taken from reference TRBV7-2 and TRBJ2-5, is GAGVSQSPSNKVTEKGKDVELRCDPISGHTALYWYRQSLGQGLEFLIYFQGNSAPDKSGLPSDRFSAERTGGSVSTLTIQRTQQEDSAVYLCASSLDGTGETQYFGPGTRLLVL.

This clonotype was found many times. This chain joins TRBV7-9 and TRBJ1-1; D not resolved. Trimming stripped 1 base from V and 7 bases from J, with 7 bases between. This CDR3 has 12 amino acids. Germline V gene lookup returns CDR1 SEHNR and CDR2 FQNEAQ (reference sequence). The DNA of the CDR3 is TGTGCCAGCAGCTTAGATCACCTTGAAGCTTTCTTT. This encodes CASSLDHLEAFF. Full variable domain (outside the CDR3, taken from reference TRBV7-9 and TRBJ1-1): DTGVSQNPRHKITKRGQNVTFRCDPISEHNRLYWYRQTLGQGPEFLTYFQNEAQLEKSRLLSDRFSAERPKGSFSTLEIQRTEQGDSAMYLCASSLDHLEAFFGQGTRLTVV.

V gene TRBV12-3 or TRBV12-4 combines with J gene TRBJ2-1; D is ambiguous. The CDR3 runs 12 residues. Trimming stripped 3 bases from V and 9 bases from J, with 9 bases between. Written as DNA, the CDR3 is TGTGCCAGCAGTTTCGCAGGCCGTGAGCAGTTCTTC. This codes for CASSFAGREQFF.